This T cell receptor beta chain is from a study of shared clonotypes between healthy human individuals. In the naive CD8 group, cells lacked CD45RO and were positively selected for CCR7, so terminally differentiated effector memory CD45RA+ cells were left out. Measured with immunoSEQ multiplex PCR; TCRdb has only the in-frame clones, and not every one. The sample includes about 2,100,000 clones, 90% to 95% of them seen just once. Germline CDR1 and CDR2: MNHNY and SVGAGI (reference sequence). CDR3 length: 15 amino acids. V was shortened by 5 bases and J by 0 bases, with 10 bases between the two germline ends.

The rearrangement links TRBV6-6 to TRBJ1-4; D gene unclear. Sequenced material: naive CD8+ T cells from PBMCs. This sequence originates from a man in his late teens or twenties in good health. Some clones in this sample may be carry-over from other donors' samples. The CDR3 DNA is TGTGCCAGCAGTCCGGACGGTGCAACTAATGAAAAACTGTTTTTT. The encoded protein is CASSPDGATNEKLFF.